Listed below are T cell receptor beta chains from one sample, sequenced in a study of blood T cell repertoires in COVID-19. Some clones are missing from TCRdb's copy, which holds only in-frame ones; the method was immunoSEQ multiplex PCR. The table includes about 220,000 clones, 82% detected once. The sequenced sample consisted of PBMCs or T cells enriched from blood (not recorded which). These receptors were obtained from an older woman who had recovered from COVID-19. Both conserved end residues are part of each CDR3. Each record gives: J gene, clone size, V gene, D gene, CDR3 DNA, CDR3 protein. The D gene is left open where the match is weak. The size of a clone is reported for some rows only, either as once, few or many, or as a class for expanded clones.

>TRBJ1-4|.|TRBV5-1|TRBD1
TGCGCCAGCAGCACTTGGACAGGGGAGAGTGAAAAACTGTTTTTT
CASSTWTGESEKLFF
>TRBJ1-6|.|TRBV7-9|.
TGTGCCAGCAGCTTAATCCCGGGCGGGGCAGATAATTCACCCCTCCACTTT
CASSLIPGGADNSPLHF
>TRBJ2-3|.|TRBV6-5|TRBD1
TGTGCCAGCAGTAGACAGGGTATCGGAGATACGCAGTATTTT
CASSRQGIGDTQYF
>TRBJ2-7|.|TRBV27|.
TGTGCCAGCAGTCCGAAGGGGGGGGGACTATACGAGCAGTACTTC
CASSPKGGGLYEQYF
>TRBJ1-5|.|TRBV6-5|.
TGTGCCAGCAGCGGAGGTGGAGGGCGATTCCAGCCCCAGCATTTT
CASSGGGGRFQPQHF
>TRBJ1-6|.|TRBV19|.
TGTGCCAGTAGTATTAGAGGACAAAATAATTCACCCCTCCACTTT
CASSIRGQNNSPLHF
>TRBJ2-5|.|TRBV14|TRBD1
TGTGCCAGCAATACGGGACAGGAGTGGGAGACCCAGTACTTC
CASNTGQEWETQYF
>TRBJ2-1|.|TRBV5-6|TRBD2
TGTGCCAGCAGACCTGGGACTAGCGGGATCAAGCAGTTCTTC
CASRPGTSGIKQFF
>TRBJ1-1|.|TRBV19|.
TGTGCCAGTAGTATAAGTTCGGCGGCTCTGGCTTTCTTT
CASSISSAALAFF
>TRBJ1-6|few|TRBV21-1|.
TGTGCCAGCAGCAAAGGGACAGGGAATAATTCACCCCTCCACTTT
CASSKGTGNNSPLHF
>TRBJ1-4|once|TRBV21-1|.
TGTGCCAGCAGCAAAGTTTGCGACAGGGGAGCCGGTAATGAAAAACTGTTTTTT
CASSKVCDRGAGNEKLFF
>TRBJ2-3|.|TRBV5-6|.
TGTGCCAGCAGCTTAAATAGGAGGGGCACAGATACGCAGTATTTT
CASSLNRRGTDTQYF
>TRBJ1-3|few|TRBV5-1|.
TGCGCCAGCAGCTTGGCAGGGTGGGGAAACACCATATATTTT
CASSLAGWGNTIYF
>TRBJ2-2|.|TRBV20-1|.
TGCAGTGCTAGTCGGAGGGCGAACACCGGGGAGCTGTTTTTT
CSASRRANTGELFF
>TRBJ2-5|.|TRBV7-9|.
TGTGCCAGCAGCTTCGGGACCAGGGGGACCCAGTACTTC
CASSFGTRGTQYF
>TRBJ2-1|.|TRBV4-2|.
TGTGCCAGCAGCCAAGATGGGAGGGGGGGGCCCAATGAGCAGTTCTTC
CASSQDGRGGPNEQFF
>TRBJ2-1|.|TRBV16|TRBD2
TGTGCCAGCAGCCAACCCCGGGGGGAAGTCTACAATGAGCAGTTCTTC
CASSQPRGEVYNEQFF
>TRBJ1-6|.|TRBV6-5|TRBD1
TGTGCCAGCAGGCTGAGGGACAGGGATTCACCCCTCCACTTT
CASRLRDRDSPLHF
>TRBJ1-2|.|TRBV30|.
TGTGCCTGGAGTGTACCGATGGGGGGAAACTATGGCTACACCTTC
CAWSVPMGGNYGYTF
>TRBJ2-1|.|TRBV24-1|TRBD2
TGTGCCACCAGTGACCCTAGCGGGGGGGCCGGAGATGAGCAGTTCTTC
CATSDPSGGAGDEQFF
>TRBJ2-7|.|TRBV4-1|TRBD1
TGCGCCAGCAGCCAAGATGCTACCGGGACAGGCTACGAGCAGTACTTC
CASSQDATGTGYEQYF
>TRBJ1-3|.|TRBV2|.
TGTGCCAGCAGTGAAATACAGCACTCTGGAAACACCATATATTTT
CASSEIQHSGNTIYF
>TRBJ2-3|.|TRBV6-5|TRBD1
TGTGCCAGCAGTTCCTCGGGACAGTTCACAGATACGCAGTATTTT
CASSSSGQFTDTQYF
>TRBJ1-2|.|TRBV12-3/TRBV12-4|.
TGTGCCAGCACCCGACGGGGGGAGTATGGCTACACCTTC
CASTRRGEYGYTF